The subject of this entry is one TCR beta chain. The junction differs from germline at one of its ends, possibly a read error. It was with a sample-barcoded 5' primer and a J-beta primer mix that a second PCR of roughly 6 to 11 cycles was run. One entry per CDR3 protein, called by TCRdb with MiXCR from the 5' RACE reads. This sample has just under 900,000 distinct CDR3 sequences; around 28% occur once, and the top ten carry 17%. Caucasian individuals from Russia who were healthy and aged about 6 to 95 acted as donors. CDR3 length: 15 amino acids. Germline V gene data show CDR1 as SGHRS and CDR2 as YFSETQ. The sample is drawn from a study of blood T cells in healthy people across ages.

The specimen was blood. This clonotype originated in a woman at least 80 years old in good health. The V call is TRBV5-1, the J call TRBJ1-1, with 8 bases that match TRBD1. CDR3 sequence: CAGSWTTGVKTEAFF. As DNA, the CDR3 is TGCGCCGGCAGCTGGACGACAGGGGTGAAAACTGAAGCTTTCTTT.